Included here is one TCR beta chain sequence, with context. It has no known antigen specificity. TCRdb records Illumina HiSeq 2000 as the sequencer. 5'RACE template switching, by which a universal primer site and unique molecular identifiers were added, was used to make TCR beta cDNA libraries. Priming for cDNA synthesis came from the TCR beta constant segment, and two successive PCR amplification steps followed. The study's own analysis went as follows. Reads were demultiplexed and grouped by UMI with MIGEC, and clonotypes were assembled and quantified with MiTCR. Only TCR cDNA sequences supported by at least two reads were kept to exclude erroneous sequences. The tcR package was used for downstream repertoire analysis, with clonotypes matched between fractions based on CDR3 nucleotide sequence plus V segment. Antigen specificity was annotated against VDJdb with VDJmatch, allowing one amino acid substitution in CDR3. Each CDR3 protein sequence appears as one entry after TCRdb reprocessed the reads, and no DNA is included. TCRdb assigned the V and J calls; the authors' analysis was not used. The sample table on file contains about 390,000 distinct CDR3 sequences. In total, the top ten clones hold about 10% of the sample.

To determine HCMV serostatus, a commercial ELISA kit was used to detect HCMV-specific IgG in serum. Ficoll density gradient centrifugation was used to isolate peripheral blood mononuclear cells from blood. The sample is drawn from a study of T cells expressing NK-cell markers (TCRdb year 2020). Regarding the study in general: In sorted CD3+CD56+NKG2C+, CD3+CD56+NKG2C- and CD3+CD56-NKG2C+ T-cell subsets from 8 or 9 donors, TCR beta-chain repertoires were profiled. Illumina HiSeq 2000/2500, MiSeq or NextSeq was used to sequence libraries as 2 x 150 bp reads. All eight donors whose samples were sequenced were randomly selected healthy volunteers, three of them men and five women. Seven of the eight sequenced donors were HCMV-seropositive and one was HCMV-seronegative. Paper-wide results and their limitations: Those dominant clonotypes were again the most abundant among CD3+CD56-NKG2C+ cells in a few donors, at about 25-60.1%. In six donors, the dominant CD3+CD56+NKG2C+ clonotypes were among the top 10 CD8+ clonotypes and accounted for about 1.0-7.5% of CD8+ T cells. Whether the expanded NKG2C-expressing T cell clones were specific for HCMV antigens was left unclear.

The germline V gene (reference sequence) supplies CDR1 SEHNR and CDR2 FQNEAQ. Reading from cysteine to phenylalanine, the CDR3 counts 16 amino acids. DNA is not recorded here. The receptor's source is a woman aged 50 to 60 in good health. Donor details come from another sample of the same person, matched by shared clones. The specimen was blood T cells: a sorted CD56 or NKG2C T cell subset, CD4+ or CD8+ T cells, or bulk PBMC T cells (not recorded which). The chain uses TRBV7-9 and TRBJ2-7. The CDR3 protein is CASSSSGPLNSYEQYF. Reference TRBV7-9 and TRBJ2-7 genes cover what lies past the CDR3, so the full variable domain is DTGVSQNPRHKITKRGQNVTFRCDPISEHNRLYWYRQTLGQGPEFLTYFQNEAQLEKSRLLSDRFSAERPKGSFSTLEIQRTEQGDSAMYLCASSSSGPLNSYEQYFGPGTRLTVT.